The 32 T cell receptor beta chains below were found in one sample sequenced in a study of CD8 T cells in Susac syndrome. The authors reverse transcribed about 0.5 to 1 ug RNA with random hexamers. In TCRdb, the immunoSEQ multiplex PCR reads were re-called with MiXCR into one record per CDR3 protein. The sample lists around 200,000 distinct CDR3 sequences, around 90% seen once, with about 0.12% in the top ten. Source material: CD8+ T cells from PBMCs. The receptors were sampled from a human donor with multiple sclerosis.

CDR3 sequence (DNA): TGCAGCGTTGAAGGGACTAGCGGAGAAGTCTACAATGAGCAGTTCTTC. Residues: CSVEGTSGEVYNEQFF. The chain combines TRBV29-1 with TRBJ2-1; TRBD2 agrees at 10 bases. Germline loops: CDR1 SQVTM, CDR2 ANQGSEA. The V segment lost 1 base and the J segment 3 bases; nucleotides outside the gene matches: 6. The CDR3 is 16 residues long.

The DNA for the CDR3 is TGTGCCAGCAGCGTAGCTCCAGGGCTGCTAGAGACCCAGTACTTC. It translates to CASSVAPGLLETQYF. The chain combines TRBV9 with TRBJ2-5, with a weak D call TRBD1 (5 bases). This CDR3 is 15 amino acids long. Trimming removed 0 bases from V and 4 bases from J, with 13 bases in between. Germline V lookup: CDR1 SGDLS, CDR2 YYNGEE.

The V and J genes are TRBV7-9 and TRBJ1-1; possible D gene TRBD1, 5 bases. The CDR3 has 15 residues. Germline V CDR1 and CDR2: SEHNR, FQNEAQ (reference sequence). Trimming cost V 5 bases and J 5 bases, with 18 bases left between them. The CDR3 DNA sequence: TGTGCCAGCAGCGTCTCTCAGGGTGAGAGGACTGAAGCTTTCTTT. Its translation: CASSVSQGERTEAFF.

Here the CDR3 DNA reads TGCGCCAGCAGCTGGAGGGGTGAAAGCAATCAGCCCCAGCATTTT. Amino acid sequence: CASSWRGESNQPQHF. This sequence joins TRBV5-1 and TRBJ1-5; TRBD1 is a possible D gene (5 bases). V was trimmed by 3 bases and J by 1 base, leaving 11 bases between them. Germline CDR1 and CDR2: SGHRS and YFSETQ. The CDR3 runs 15 residues.

The chain links TRBV2 to TRBJ2-7, with TRBD1 identical over 8 bases. Germline loops: CDR1 SNHLY, CDR2 FYNNEI. Trimming at V came to 10 bases and at J to 6 bases, leaving 8 bases not matched to a gene. The CDR3 totals 12 residues. The CDR3 sequence is CANSGTGSEQYF. CDR3 bases: TGTGCCAACTCCGGGACAGGCTCCGAGCAGTACTTC.

The chain links TRBV15 to TRBJ1-4; D ambiguous. The CDR3 loop spans 16 amino acids. Deletions cut 3 bases from V and 1 base from J, with 12 bases between. CDR1 and CDR2 (germline): LNHNV, YYDKDF (reference sequence). CDR3 sequence: CATSSSPPETNEKLFF. The CDR3 DNA is TGTGCCACCAGCAGCAGTCCCCCGGAAACTAATGAAAAACTGTTTTTT.

This chain uses TRBV30 with TRBJ1-2; D is undetermined. This CDR3 is 11 amino acids long. Trimming left V 4 bases short and J 6 bases short, with 9 bases between. Per the germline V gene, CDR1 is GTSNPN and CDR2 is SVGIG (reference sequence). The CDR3 region is CAWMRIHGYTF. CDR3 DNA sequence: TGTGCCTGGATGAGAATTCATGGCTACACCTTC.

The rearrangement links TRBV19 to TRBJ1-2, with 10 nucleotides matching TRBD1. Germline V gene data show CDR1 as LNHDA and CDR2 as SQIVND (reference sequence). V was pared by 5 bases and J by 4 bases, with 4 bases of the junction left unmatched. The CDR3 runs 14 residues. In DNA, the CDR3 is TGTGCCAGTAGTGCACGACAGGGGGCCTATGGCTACACCTTC. Its protein is CASSARQGAYGYTF. Based on the CDR3 plus reference TRBV19 and TRBJ1-2, the full variable domain is DGGITQSPKYLFRKEGQNVTLSCEQNLNHDAMYWYRQDPGQGLRLIYYSQIVNDFQKGDIAEGYSVSREKKESFPLTVTSAQKNPTAFYLCASSARQGAYGYTFGSGTRLTVV.

The J gene is TRBJ2-3, the V gene TRBV24-1; possible D gene TRBD2, 6 bases. With 12 bases removed from V and 8 bases from J, the gap between germline ends came to 14 bases. The germline V gene encodes CDR1 KGHDR and CDR2 SFDVKD. This CDR3 has 11 amino acids. CDR3 coding DNA: TGTGCCGCCGGGGGTATAGTTACGCAGTATTTT. It specifies CAAGGIVTQYF.

The V gene is TRBV27, the J gene TRBJ2-7; 7 positions match TRBD2. V shed 6 bases, J shed 4 bases, and the junction held 12 bases outside the gene matches. The CDR3 spans 15 residues. Germline-derived CDR1 and CDR2 are MNHEY and SMNVEV (reference sequence). The CDR3 nucleotides read TGTGCCAGCAGCCTTTCTGGGGGGGTGGGTTACGAGCAGTACTTC. Translating it yields CASSLSGGVGYEQYF.

The CDR3 sequence: CASSEVDAKNIQYF. The CDR3 coding sequence is TGTGCCAGCAGTGAGGTTGATGCCAAAAACATTCAGTACTTC. V and J are TRBV12-3 or TRBV12-4 and TRBJ2-4, with unresolved D. Deletions cut 5 bases from V and 1 base from J, with 9 bases between. This CDR3 spans 14 amino acids.

The rearrangement uses TRBV27 and TRBJ1-2; D is possibly TRBD1 (6 bases). The germline V and J ends were trimmed by 6 bases and 3 bases, with 14 bases remaining between them. CDR1 is MNHEY and CDR2 is SMNVEV in the germline V gene (reference sequence). This CDR3 is built from 14 residues. DNA of the CDR3: TGTGCCAGCAGCTCCCCCGGGACACACTATGGCTACACCTTC. As protein: CASSSPGTHYGYTF.

The chain carries TRBV10-3 and TRBJ2-7, with 9 nucleotides matching TRBD1. The germline V gene has CDR1 ENHRY and CDR2 SYGVKD. The CDR3 has 13 residues. V trimming: 8 bases; J trimming: 4 bases; junction bases outside the gene matches: 6. The CDR3 DNA follows: TGTGCCATCGGGGGACAGGGAGATTACGAGCAGTACTTC. Protein sequence: CAIGGQGDYEQYF.

The J gene is TRBJ2-2, the V gene TRBV7-9; maybe TRBD2 (5 bases). Trimming pared 8 bases from V and 7 bases from J, leaving 23 bases between. Germline assignment: CDR1 SEHNR and CDR2 FQNEAQ (reference sequence). The CDR3 sequence is 16 residues long. CDR3 sequence (DNA): TGTGCCAGCGGAACGCAAGGGCCAGCCGGAGGCGGGGAGCTGTTTTTT. Protein product: CASGTQGPAGGGELFF.

The chain couples TRBV29-1 to TRBJ1-1; D ambiguous. The length of the CDR3 is 14 residues. V lost 7 bases and J lost 1, with 16 bases in between. Germline loops: CDR1 SQVTM, CDR2 ANQGSEA. In nucleotides, the CDR3 is TGCAGCGCCTCTCGAGGTGTGAGGAACACTGAAGCTTTCTTT. This encodes CSASRGVRNTEAFF.

In this sample, this clonotype turned up once. The chain employs TRBV9 and TRBJ2-7; D not certain. V lost 0 bases, J lost 0 bases, and 10 bases lay in between. Per the germline V gene, CDR1 is SGDLS and CDR2 is YYNGEE. CDR3 length equals 15 residues. DNA of the CDR3: TGTGCCAGCAGCGTAGACCCTAGTAGCTCCTACGAGCAGTACTTC. It encodes CASSVDPSSSYEQYF.

The chain links TRBV27 to TRBJ2-7; 8 positions agree with TRBD1. Trimming cost V 5 bases and J 1 base; bases outside gene matches: 7. The CDR3 consists of 15 residues. Per germline, CDR1 MNHEY and CDR2 SMNVEV (reference sequence). The CDR3 is CASSHRTGWSYEQYF. The DNA of the CDR3 is TGTGCCAGCAGTCACCGGACAGGGTGGTCCTACGAGCAGTACTTC.

The chain joins TRBV4-2 to TRBJ1-5; 9 bases map to TRBD1. The J segment lost 8 bases and the V segment lost 3 bases, leaving 11 bases of the junction unmatched. CDR3 length: 16 amino acids. Per the germline V gene, CDR1 is LGHNA and CDR2 is YNFKEQ. In DNA form, the CDR3 reads TGTGCCAGCAGCCAGGAAACCGGGACAGGGAATGAGCCCCAGCATTTT. Translating gives CASSQETGTGNEPQHF.

The table lists this clonotype with a few counts. This sequence joins TRBV7-6 and TRBJ2-7; D perhaps matches TRBD1 (5 bases). Trimming cost V 5 bases and J 5 bases, with 13 bases left between them. Germline V lookup: CDR1 SGHVS, CDR2 FNYEAQ. The CDR3 is 13 residues long. The CDR3 here is CASSATGNDEQYF. The CDR3, as DNA: TGTGCCAGCAGCGCCACAGGAAACGACGAGCAGTACTTC.

The CDR3 bases are TGTGCCAGCAGTTTTGGTTCACCCCTCCACTTT. It yields the protein CASSFGSPLHF. V gene TRBV12-3 or TRBV12-4 combines with J gene TRBJ1-6; D is unclear. The CDR3 is 11 residues long. The germline V and J ends were trimmed by 3 bases and 9 bases, with 3 bases remaining between them.

This chain uses TRBV7-8 with TRBJ2-2; D not certain. Germline V lookup: CDR1 SGHVS, CDR2 FQNEAQ. The CDR3 is 14 residues long. V lost 6 bases, J lost 0 bases, and 8 bases lay in between. In nucleotides, the CDR3 is TGTGCCAGCAGTCATAGGGCGAACACCGGGGAGCTGTTTTTT. Translated: CASSHRANTGELFF.

The chain couples TRBV2 to TRBJ1-1; possibly TRBD1 for D (5 bases). V gave up 10 bases and J gave up 2 bases, with 11 bases separating them. This CDR3 contains 12 residues. Germline V gene lookup returns CDR1 SNHLY and CDR2 FYNNEI. CDR3 bases: TGTGCCAACCCGAGGGACAACACTGAAGCTTTCTTT. Residues: CANPRDNTEAFF.

The gene calls are TRBV3-1 and TRBJ2-7, with 7 nucleotides matching TRBD2. The germline CDR1 and CDR2 sequences are LGHDT and YNNKEL (reference sequence). J lost 7 bases, V lost 7 bases, and 4 bases had no gene match. This CDR3 has 11 residues. DNA for the CDR3: TGTGCCAGCACTTGGGAGGGTGAGCAGTACTTC. Translated, it gives CASTWEGEQYF.

The chain carries TRBV5-6 and TRBJ2-7; D is uncertain. Germline V gene lookup returns CDR1 SGHDT and CDR2 YYEEEE. The V and J ends lost 1 base and 5 bases respectively, with 16 bases between them. The CDR3 length is 15 residues. CDR3: CASSLFHLGAHEQYF. The CDR3, as DNA: TGTGCCAGCAGCTTGTTCCACCTAGGAGCCCACGAGCAGTACTTC.

J is TRBJ1-6 and V is TRBV25-1, with a tentative D call TRBD1 (6 bases). The CDR3 length is 19 residues. Trimming cost V 4 bases and J 9 bases, with 28 bases left between them. Germline lookup yields CDR1 MGHDK and CDR2 SYGVNS. The DNA for the CDR3 is TGTGCCAGCAGTGGTCTCGGGGTCATCGGACAGCTGCCAGGTTCACCCCTCCACTTT. Encoded protein: CASSGLGVIGQLPGSPLHF.

This sequence joins TRBV4-1 and TRBJ2-6; no clear D gene. The CDR3 totals 15 residues. Germline CDR1 is MGHRA and CDR2 is YSYEKL. Trimming removed 3 bases from V and 0 bases from J, with 6 bases in between. The CDR3 region is CASSHGLSGANVLTF. The DNA of the CDR3 is TGCGCCAGCAGCCACGGCCTCTCTGGGGCCAACGTCCTGACTTTC.

In DNA, the CDR3 is TGCGCCAGCAGCACGTTAGCGGAAAAAACTACGGCGCAGTACTTC. Translated: CASSTLAEKTTAQYF. The V and J genes are TRBV5-1 and TRBJ2-7, with D perhaps matching TRBD2 (6 bases). The CDR3 runs to 15 residues. CDR1 is SGHRS, CDR2 YFSETQ, per germline. V was cut by 4 bases and J by 9 bases, with 23 bases left in between.

The rearrangement uses TRBV5-6 and TRBJ2-1; maybe TRBD2 (5 bases). Germline V CDR1 and CDR2: SGHDT, YYEEEE. CDR3 length: 15 residues. The V gene lost 3 bases and the J gene lost 5 bases, with 15 bases spanning the gap. The CDR3 DNA is TGTGCCAGCAGCTCACGGGCTAGAGGGAACAATGAGCAGTTCTTC. Amino acid sequence: CASSSRARGNNEQFF.

The rearrangement links TRBV3-1 to TRBJ2-7; D ambiguous. Trimming pared 4 bases from V and 2 bases from J, leaving 9 bases between. There are 13 residues in the CDR3. Germline V gives CDR1 LGHDT, CDR2 YNNKEL (reference sequence). The CDR3 DNA follows: TGTGCCAGCAGCCCTCCCGGGCCCTACGAGCAGTACTTC. Residues: CASSPPGPYEQYF.

The chain is built from TRBV13 and TRBJ1-5; no definite D call. The germline V gene encodes CDR1 PRHDT and CDR2 FYEKMQ (reference sequence). Trimming shortened V by 5 bases and J by 1 base, and 9 bases separated the two germline ends. There are 14 residues in the CDR3. The CDR3 region has the DNA TGTGCCAGCAGCCAAGGTAGGAGCAATCAGCCCCAGCATTTT. It encodes CASSQGRSNQPQHF.

This chain uses TRBV5-6 with TRBJ2-3; 8 bases are a match to TRBD2. The CDR3 spans 16 residues. CDR1 is SGHDT, CDR2 YYEEEE, per germline. V shed 1 base, J shed 4 bases, and the junction held 8 bases outside the gene matches. This chain's CDR3 is CASSLLVAGGSDTQYF. The CDR3 DNA is TGTGCCAGCAGCTTGTTGGTGGCGGGGGGTTCAGATACGCAGTATTTT.

This clonotype was seen just once. The V gene is TRBV10-3, the J gene TRBJ2-7, with D unclear. Trimming removed 3 bases from V and 4 bases from J, with 22 bases in between. Germline loops: CDR1 ENHRY, CDR2 SYGVKD. The CDR3 loop spans 17 amino acids. The CDR3 protein is CAISDPVVERVVYEQYF. CDR3 sequence (DNA): TGTGCCATCAGTGACCCAGTAGTGGAACGAGTGGTATACGAGCAGTACTTC.